The entry below gives a single TCR beta chain sequence along with its context. This sample was included in a study of blood T cells in healthy people across ages. The V end was cut by 0 bases, the J end by 4 bases, with 6 bases between. Germline V gives CDR1 LNHNV, CDR2 YYDKDF (reference sequence). CDR3 length: 13 amino acids. Using a J-beta primer mix together with a sample-barcoded 5' primer, a second PCR was run for roughly 7 to 12 cycles. Each CDR3 protein gets one entry after TCRdb re-called the 5' RACE reads with MiXCR. In the table there are roughly 560,000 distinct CDR3 sequences, around 24% of which are singletons. The same data also went into a second study, on T cells of mothers and their children. That report notes: Addition of sample barcodes and 2-4 random nucleotides occurred through the M1S primer of the second PCR.

The sequence was collected from a boy aged 10-17 years in good health. Sequences were obtained from blood. The chain links TRBV15 to TRBJ1-1; no definite D call. CDR3 region: CATSRDRGTEAFF. In DNA, the CDR3 is TGTGCCACCAGCAGAGATCGGGGCACTGAAGCTTTCTTT.